This is a list of T cell receptor beta chains from one sample in a study of cytomegalovirus exposure and HLA in healthy donors. The method was immunoSEQ multiplex PCR; TCRdb's version includes in-frame clones alone and lacks a portion of them. In the table there are 60,000 to 75,000 clones, 90% to 96% of which are singletons. The specimen sequenced was PBMCs. These TCRs come from a man between 18 and 29 years old in good health and CMV-seronegative. CDR3s include the opening cysteine and the closing phenylalanine or tryptophan. D genes are given only for firm matches. Only some rows state a clone size, as once, few, many or a class for expanded clones.

V gene,D gene,J gene,clone size,CDR3 DNA,CDR3 protein
TRBV5-4,TRBD1,TRBJ2-2,.,TGTGCCAGCAGCTTATCAGGGGGCGAGGAGCTGTTTTTT,CASSLSGGEELFF
TRBV4-3,TRBD2,TRBJ2-2,.,TGCGCCAGCAGCCACGACCCGGGACTAGCGGGAGGAAACGGGGAGCTGTTTTTT,CASSHDPGLAGGNGELFF
TRBV5-4,TRBD2,TRBJ2-1,few,TGTGCCAGCAGCCCGACTAGCGGGAGCGCCTACAATGAGCAGTTCTTC,CASSPTSGSAYNEQFF
TRBV9,TRBD2,TRBJ2-3,.,TGTGCCAGCAGCGCTACTAGCGGGAGTGATACAGATACGCAGTATTTT,CASSATSGSDTDTQYF
TRBV14,.,TRBJ1-2,.,TGTGCCAGCAGCCAAGGGTTGCAGTATGGCTACACCTTC,CASSQGLQYGYTF
TRBV5-6,TRBD2,TRBJ2-7,.,TGTGCCAGCAGCTTGAGGACTAGCGGGATGGGTTGGACCTACGAGCAGTACTTC,CASSLRTSGMGWTYEQYF
TRBV28,TRBD1,TRBJ1-5,.,TGTGCCAGCAGTCCGACAGGGGCGATAAATCAGCCCCAGCATTTT,CASSPTGAINQPQHF
TRBV25-1,TRBD1,TRBJ2-2,.,TGTGCCAGCCACAGGCAGGGGGCAGCCGGGGAGCTGTTTTTT,CASHRQGAAGELFF
TRBV28,TRBD2,TRBJ2-3,.,TGTGCCAGCAGTCCTTTAGCGGGACCCACAGATACGCAGTATTTT,CASSPLAGPTDTQYF
TRBV28,TRBD2,TRBJ2-1,.,TGTGCCAGCAGTTTGGAAGCGGGGTGGGTTAATGAGCAGTTCTTC,CASSLEAGWVNEQFF
TRBV2,.,TRBJ2-5,once,TGTGCCAGCCTTCCGGGGTCAAAAGAGACCCAGTACTTC,CASLPGSKETQYF
TRBV28,TRBD1,TRBJ2-4,once,TGTGCCAGCAGGAGGACAGGCCTAGCCAAAAACATTCAGTACTTC,CASRRTGLAKNIQYF
TRBV4-3,TRBD2,TRBJ2-1,.,TGCGCCAGCAGCCTACAGAGCGGGAGGGCCGGAAATGAGCAGTTCTTC,CASSLQSGRAGNEQFF
TRBV18,TRBD2,TRBJ2-3,.,TGTGCCAGCTCACCACCTGGACTAGCAGTTGGGACAGATACGCAGTATTTT,CASSPPGLAVGTDTQYF
TRBV28,TRBD1,TRBJ2-7,.,TGTGCCAGCATCCAACAGGGGGCTAAGTACGAGCAGTACTTC,CASIQQGAKYEQYF
TRBV6-1,.,TRBJ2-5,.,TGTGCCAGTGGCAGGGACTTTCAAGAGACCCAGTACTTC,CASGRDFQETQYF
TRBV14,TRBD2,TRBJ2-1,.,TGTGCCAGCAGCCAAGGGCCCAGCGGGAGGGAACCGCAGTTCTTC,CASSQGPSGREPQFF
TRBV6-7,.,TRBJ1-4,.,TGTGCCAGCAGCCTGATGCGGCCAAATAATGAAAAACTGTTTTTT,CASSLMRPNNEKLFF
TRBV21-1,.,TRBJ2-7,.,TGTGCCAGCAGCAGTCAGACTAGCGGGAACCCTGGTGGGTACTTC,CASSSQTSGNPGGYF
TRBV6-6,TRBD1,TRBJ1-1,.,TGTGCCAGCAGCTATAAGACAGGGGAGGCAGCTTTCTTT,CASSYKTGEAAFF
TRBV2,.,TRBJ2-4,.,TGTGCCAGCAGTATAGGAGAAAGTTTACTAGCCAAAAACATTCAGTACTTC,CASSIGESLLAKNIQYF
TRBV29-1,TRBD2,TRBJ2-1,.,TGCAGCGTTGGACGCGGGAGCTTGGCCAATGAGCAGTTCTTC,CSVGRGSLANEQFF
TRBV10-3,.,TRBJ1-3,.,TGTGCCATCAGTGACCTCGGGGGCTCTGGAAACACCATATATTTT,CAISDLGGSGNTIYF
TRBV7-9,.,TRBJ2-5,.,TGTGCCAGCAGCTTATTGCGAACAGGACAAGAGACCCAGTACTTC,CASSLLRTGQETQYF
TRBV4-2,TRBD2,TRBJ2-1,.,TGTGCCAGCAGCCAAGAGGGACTAGCGCCCGGCAATGAGCAGTTCTTC,CASSQEGLAPGNEQFF
TRBV19,.,TRBJ1-1,once,TGTGCCAGTAGTAGGGGCCTTTATACTGAAGCTTTCTTT,CASSRGLYTEAFF
TRBV5-1,.,TRBJ2-1,.,TGCGCCAGCAGCCGGGGTCCGGCGAAAAGCTCCTACAATGAGCAGTTCTTC,CASSRGPAKSSYNEQFF
TRBV6-6,.,TRBJ1-1,.,TGTGCCAGCAGTTATCTTCCCGACACTGAAGCTTTCTTT,CASSYLPDTEAFF
TRBV15,TRBD2,TRBJ2-5,.,TGTGCCACCAGCAGATCCCGGACTAGATGGGAGACCCAGTACTTC,CATSRSRTRWETQYF
TRBV6-6,TRBD1,TRBJ2-6,.,TGTGCCAGCAGACGGGGGACAGGCGGGGCCAACGTCCTGACTTTC,CASRRGTGGANVLTF
TRBV11-2,TRBD2,TRBJ2-7,once,TGTGCCAGCAGCTTAGGGATGGGGACTAGGACTCAGCACGAGCAGTACTTC,CASSLGMGTRTQHEQYF
TRBV5-1,TRBD2,TRBJ2-5,once,TGCGCCAGCAGCTTGGCGTTAGCGGGACAAGAGACCCAGTACTTC,CASSLALAGQETQYF
TRBV7-9,TRBD1,TRBJ1-1,.,TGTGCCAGCAGCTTTAGGACAGGAGGGGCGAACACTGAAGCTTTCTTT,CASSFRTGGANTEAFF
TRBV19,TRBD1,TRBJ1-4,.,TGTGCCAGTAGGGGGACAGTTAATGAAAAACTGTTTTTT,CASRGTVNEKLFF
TRBV7-9,.,TRBJ2-6,.,TGTGCCAGCAGACCAAACCGGGGTCTGGGTGGGGCCAACGTCCTGACTTTC,CASRPNRGLGGANVLTF
TRBV29-1,.,TRBJ2-3,.,TGCAGCGTTGGGCTAGCTGGAGATACGCAGTATTTT,CSVGLAGDTQYF
TRBV2,.,TRBJ1-1,.,TGTGCCAGCAGTGACGACAGCAACACTGAAGCTTTCTTT,CASSDDSNTEAFF
TRBV7-9,.,TRBJ2-3,.,TGTGCCAGCGTCTCAGATACGCAGTATTTT,CASVSDTQYF
TRBV29-1,TRBD1,TRBJ2-7,.,TGCAGCGTTGAAGGGACAGGGGGGTTAATTGAGCAGTACTTC,CSVEGTGGLIEQYF
TRBV19,TRBD2,TRBJ2-5,.,TGTGCCAGTAGTAATCCTATGAGGGAGGGCCGCCAAGAGACCCAGTACTTC,CASSNPMREGRQETQYF
TRBV7-7,TRBD1,TRBJ2-3,.,TGTGCTAGCAGCTTCGGACAGGGGGGCACAGATACGCAGTATTTT,CASSFGQGGTDTQYF
TRBV5-6,.,TRBJ1-2,.,TGTGCCAGCAGCTTTCGTACGGGGGACGTAATTGGCTACACCTTC,CASSFRTGDVIGYTF
TRBV7-9,TRBD1,TRBJ2-5,.,TGTGCCAGCAGTTCCCCTGACAGGGGGCGGCAAGAGACCCAGTACTTC,CASSSPDRGRQETQYF
TRBV29-1,.,TRBJ1-1,few,TGCAGCGTTGAAGGACAGATGAACACTGAAGCTTTCTTT,CSVEGQMNTEAFF
TRBV27,TRBD1,TRBJ2-7,.,TGTGCCAGCAGTTCCCTGGACAGGGGCTCCTACGAGCAGTACTTC,CASSSLDRGSYEQYF
TRBV28,.,TRBJ1-5,.,TGTGCCAGCAGTGAGTCAGGGAAGCAGCCCCAGCATTTT,CASSESGKQPQHF
TRBV28,TRBD2,TRBJ2-3,once,TGTGCCAGCAGTTTAAAACTGTCGGGCGGGAGGGCCGGAGATACGCAGTATTTT,CASSLKLSGGRAGDTQYF
TRBV4-2,TRBD2,TRBJ2-7,.,TGTGCCAGCAGCCATTCTAGCGGGACCTACGAGCAGTACTTC,CASSHSSGTYEQYF